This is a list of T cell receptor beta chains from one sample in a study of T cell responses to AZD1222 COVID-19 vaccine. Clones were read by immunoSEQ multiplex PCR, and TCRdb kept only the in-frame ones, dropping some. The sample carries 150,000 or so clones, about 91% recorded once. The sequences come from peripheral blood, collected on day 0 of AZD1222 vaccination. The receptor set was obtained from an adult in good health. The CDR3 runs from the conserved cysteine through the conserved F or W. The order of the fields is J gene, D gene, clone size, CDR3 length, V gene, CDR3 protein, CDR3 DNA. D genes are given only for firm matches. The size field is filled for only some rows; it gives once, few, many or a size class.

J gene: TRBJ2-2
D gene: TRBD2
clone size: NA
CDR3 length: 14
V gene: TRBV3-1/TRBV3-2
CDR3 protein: CASSQGTSPGELFF
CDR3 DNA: TGTGCCAGCAGCCAGGGGACTAGCCCCGGGGAGCTGTTTTTT

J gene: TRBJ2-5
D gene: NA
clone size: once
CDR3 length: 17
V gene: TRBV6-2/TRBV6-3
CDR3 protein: CASSYSIRGGGQETQYF
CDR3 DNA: TGTGCCAGCAGTTACTCGATTCGAGGGGGAGGCCAAGAGACCCAGTACTTC

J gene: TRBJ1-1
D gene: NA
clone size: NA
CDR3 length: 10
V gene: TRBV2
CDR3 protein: CASTGAEAFF
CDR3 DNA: TGTGCCAGCACCGGGGCTGAAGCTTTCTTT

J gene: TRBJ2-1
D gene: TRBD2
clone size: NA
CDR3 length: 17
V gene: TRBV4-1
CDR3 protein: CASSHPPGLGPYNEQFF
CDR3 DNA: TGCGCCAGCAGCCACCCTCCGGGACTAGGCCCCTACAATGAGCAGTTCTTC

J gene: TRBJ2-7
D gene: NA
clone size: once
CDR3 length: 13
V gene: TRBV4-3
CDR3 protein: CASSQVLGGEQYF
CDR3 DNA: TGCGCCAGCAGCCAAGTATTGGGGGGCGAGCAGTACTTC

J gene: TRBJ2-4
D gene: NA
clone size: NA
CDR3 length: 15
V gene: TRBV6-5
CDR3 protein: CASSYSWQGKNIQYF
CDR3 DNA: TGTGCCAGCAGTTACTCTTGGCAGGGCAAAAACATTCAGTACTTC

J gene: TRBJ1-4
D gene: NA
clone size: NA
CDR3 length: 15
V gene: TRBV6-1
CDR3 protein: CASSEAPGADEKLFF
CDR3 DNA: TGTGCCAGCAGTGAAGCACCGGGGGCGGATGAAAAACTGTTTTTT

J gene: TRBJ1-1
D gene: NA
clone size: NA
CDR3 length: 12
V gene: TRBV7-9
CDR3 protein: CASSQENLGAFF
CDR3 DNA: TGTGCCAGCAGCCAGGAAAATTTAGGAGCTTTCTTT

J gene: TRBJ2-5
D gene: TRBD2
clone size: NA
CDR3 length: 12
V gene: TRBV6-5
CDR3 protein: CASGAGEETQYF
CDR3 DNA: TGTGCCAGCGGAGCGGGAGAAGAGACCCAGTACTTC

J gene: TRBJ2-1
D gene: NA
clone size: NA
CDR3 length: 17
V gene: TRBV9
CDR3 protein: CASSRRSAAGSINEQFF
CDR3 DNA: TGTGCCAGCAGCAGAAGGTCGGCCGCCGGATCTATAAACGAGCAGTTCTTC

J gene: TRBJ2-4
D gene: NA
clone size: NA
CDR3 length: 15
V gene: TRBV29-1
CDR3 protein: CSVSHAGPTKNIQYF
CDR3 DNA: TGCAGCGTTTCACATGCCGGGCCAACCAAAAACATTCAGTACTTC

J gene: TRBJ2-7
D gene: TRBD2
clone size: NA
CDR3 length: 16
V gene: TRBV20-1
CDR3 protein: CSASSASGKNTYEQYF
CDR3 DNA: TGCAGTGCTAGTTCTGCTAGCGGGAAAAACACCTACGAGCAGTACTTC

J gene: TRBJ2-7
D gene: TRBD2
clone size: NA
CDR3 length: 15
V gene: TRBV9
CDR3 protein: CASSPRTGGPYEQYF
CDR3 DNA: TGTGCCAGCAGCCCTCGGACGGGAGGACCCTACGAGCAGTACTTC

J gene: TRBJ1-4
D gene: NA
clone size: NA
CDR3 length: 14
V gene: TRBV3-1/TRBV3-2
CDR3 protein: CASSHLGTNEKLFF
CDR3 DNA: TGTGCCAGCAGCCACCTCGGGACTAATGAAAAACTGTTTTTT

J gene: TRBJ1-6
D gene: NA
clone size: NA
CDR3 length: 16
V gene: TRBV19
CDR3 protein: CASRSLVSLVDSPLHF
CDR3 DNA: TGTGCCAGTAGATCGTTGGTTTCTTTGGTGGATTCACCCCTCCACTTT

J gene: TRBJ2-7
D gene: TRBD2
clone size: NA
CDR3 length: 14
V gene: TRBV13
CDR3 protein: CASSLRLAGYEQYF
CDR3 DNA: TGTGCCAGCAGCCTCAGACTAGCGGGTTACGAGCAGTACTTC

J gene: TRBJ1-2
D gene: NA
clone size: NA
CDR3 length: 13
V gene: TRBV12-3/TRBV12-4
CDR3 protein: CASSSGPKGGYTF
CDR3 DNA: TGTGCCAGCAGCTCCGGACCGAAGGGGGGCTACACCTTC

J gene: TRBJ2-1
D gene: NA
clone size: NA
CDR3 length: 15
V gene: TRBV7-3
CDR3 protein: CATGPGGSSYNEQFF
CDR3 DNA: TGTGCCACCGGGCCAGGCGGTAGCTCCTACAATGAGCAGTTCTTC

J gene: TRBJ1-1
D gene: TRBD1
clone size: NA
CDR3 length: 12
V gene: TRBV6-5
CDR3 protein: CASIPGGAEAFF
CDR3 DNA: TGTGCCAGCATACCAGGGGGAGCTGAAGCTTTCTTT

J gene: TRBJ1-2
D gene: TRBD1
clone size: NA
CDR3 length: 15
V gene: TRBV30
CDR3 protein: CAWSPPGQGNYGYTF
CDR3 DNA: TGTGCCTGGAGCCCGCCGGGACAGGGTAACTATGGCTACACCTTC

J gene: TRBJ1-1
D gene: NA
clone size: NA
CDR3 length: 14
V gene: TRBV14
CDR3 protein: CASSQGSGGTEAFF
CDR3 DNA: TGTGCCAGCAGCCAAGGGTCCGGGGGCACTGAAGCTTTCTTT

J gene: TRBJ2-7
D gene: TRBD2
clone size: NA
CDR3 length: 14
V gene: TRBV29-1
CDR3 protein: CSYSTSGIGYEQYF
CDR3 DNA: TGCAGCTATAGCACTAGCGGAATAGGCTACGAGCAGTACTTC

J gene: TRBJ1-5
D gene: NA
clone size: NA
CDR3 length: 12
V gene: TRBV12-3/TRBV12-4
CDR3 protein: CASRLEGQPQHF
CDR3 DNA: TGTGCCAGCAGGTTGGAGGGTCAGCCCCAGCATTTT

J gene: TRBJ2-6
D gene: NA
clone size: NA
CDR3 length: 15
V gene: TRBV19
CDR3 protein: CASTRTGSGANVLTF
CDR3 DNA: TGTGCCAGTACCCGAACAGGGTCTGGGGCCAACGTCCTGACTTTC

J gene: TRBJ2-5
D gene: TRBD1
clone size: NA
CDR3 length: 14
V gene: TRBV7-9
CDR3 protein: CASSFGTGEETQYF
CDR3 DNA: TGTGCCAGCAGCTTCGGGACAGGCGAAGAGACCCAGTACTTC

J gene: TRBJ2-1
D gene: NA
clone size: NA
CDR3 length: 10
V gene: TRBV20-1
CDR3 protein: CSARVGTQFF
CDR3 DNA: TGCAGTGCTAGAGTAGGGACCCAGTTCTTC

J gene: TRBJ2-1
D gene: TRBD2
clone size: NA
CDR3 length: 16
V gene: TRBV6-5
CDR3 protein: CASSYGLAGVRHEQFF
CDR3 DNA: TGTGCCAGCAGTTACGGCCTAGCGGGAGTACGACATGAGCAGTTCTTC

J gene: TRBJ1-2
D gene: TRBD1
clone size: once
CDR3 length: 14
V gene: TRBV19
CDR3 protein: CASTPGDRTHGYTF
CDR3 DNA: TGTGCCAGTACCCCTGGGGACAGGACACATGGCTACACCTTC

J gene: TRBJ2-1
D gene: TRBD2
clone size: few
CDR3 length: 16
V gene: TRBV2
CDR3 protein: CASSEPGLAEYNEQFF
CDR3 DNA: TGTGCCAGCAGTGAGCCGGGACTAGCGGAATACAATGAGCAGTTCTTC

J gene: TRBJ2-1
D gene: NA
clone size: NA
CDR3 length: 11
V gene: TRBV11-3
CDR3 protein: CASSLDHEQFF
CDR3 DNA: TGTGCCAGCAGCTTAGACCATGAGCAGTTCTTC

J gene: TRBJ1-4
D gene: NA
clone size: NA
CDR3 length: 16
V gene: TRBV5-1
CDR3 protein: CASSLAPFAANEKLFF
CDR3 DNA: TGCGCCAGCAGCTTGGCACCGTTTGCGGCTAATGAAAAACTGTTTTTT

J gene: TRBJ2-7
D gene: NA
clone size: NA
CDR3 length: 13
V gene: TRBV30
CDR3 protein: CACNTGAPYEQYF
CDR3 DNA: TGTGCCTGTAATACCGGGGCTCCCTACGAGCAGTACTTC

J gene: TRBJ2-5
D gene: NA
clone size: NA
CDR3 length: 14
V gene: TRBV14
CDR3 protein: CASSQEGYFETQYF
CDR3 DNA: TGTGCCAGCAGCCAAGAGGGGTACTTCGAGACCCAGTACTTC

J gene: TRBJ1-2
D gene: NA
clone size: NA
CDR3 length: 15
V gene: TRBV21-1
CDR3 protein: CASSKNTPRDYGYTF
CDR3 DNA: TGTGCCAGCAGCAAAAACACTCCTCGGGACTATGGCTACACCTTC

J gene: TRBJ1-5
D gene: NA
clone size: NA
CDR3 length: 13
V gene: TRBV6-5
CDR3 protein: CASRRGENQPQHF
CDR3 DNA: TGTGCCAGCAGGAGAGGGGAGAATCAGCCCCAGCATTTT

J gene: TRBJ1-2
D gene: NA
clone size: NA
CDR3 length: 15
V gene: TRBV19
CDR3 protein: CASSPKGGWVYGYTF
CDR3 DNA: TGTGCCAGTAGTCCCAAGGGGGGCTGGGTGTATGGCTACACCTTC

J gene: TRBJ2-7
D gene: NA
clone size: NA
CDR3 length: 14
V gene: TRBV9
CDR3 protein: CASSAHTGTSWQYF
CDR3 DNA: TGTGCCAGCAGCGCGCATACAGGGACTTCATGGCAGTACTTC

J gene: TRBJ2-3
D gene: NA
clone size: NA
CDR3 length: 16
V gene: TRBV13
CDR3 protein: CASSRHDRPGTDTQYF
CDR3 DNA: TGTGCCAGCAGCCGTCACGACAGGCCGGGCACAGATACGCAGTATTTT

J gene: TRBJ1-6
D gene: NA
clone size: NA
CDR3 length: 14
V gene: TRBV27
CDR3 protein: CASSFRTEASPLHF
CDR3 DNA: TGTGCCAGCAGTTTTCGGACAGAGGCTTCACCCCTCCACTTT

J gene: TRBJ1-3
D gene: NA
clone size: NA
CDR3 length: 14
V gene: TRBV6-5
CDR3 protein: CASRSANSGNTIYF
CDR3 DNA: TGTGCCAGCAGGTCGGCTAACTCTGGAAACACCATATATTTT

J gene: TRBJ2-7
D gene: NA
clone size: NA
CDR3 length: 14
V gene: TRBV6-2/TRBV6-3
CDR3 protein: CASSPRGRLYEQYF
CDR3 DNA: TGTGCCAGCAGTCCCAGGGGACGGTTGTACGAGCAGTACTTC

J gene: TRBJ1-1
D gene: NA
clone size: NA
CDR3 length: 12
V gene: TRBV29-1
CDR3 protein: CSVEPGNTEAFF
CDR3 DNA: TGCAGCGTGGAGCCGGGGAACACTGAAGCTTTCTTT

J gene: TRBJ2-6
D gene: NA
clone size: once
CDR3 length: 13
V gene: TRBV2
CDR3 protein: CASRDSGANVLTF
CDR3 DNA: TGTGCCAGCAGGGACTCTGGGGCCAACGTCCTGACTTTC

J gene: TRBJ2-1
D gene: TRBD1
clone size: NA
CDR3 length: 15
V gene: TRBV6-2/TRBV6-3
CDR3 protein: CASSADREPYNEQFF
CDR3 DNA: TGTGCCAGCAGCGCGGACAGGGAACCTTACAATGAGCAGTTCTTC

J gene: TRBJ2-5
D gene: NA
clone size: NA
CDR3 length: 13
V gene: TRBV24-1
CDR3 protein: CATSDRGRETQYF
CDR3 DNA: TGTGCCACCAGTGACCGCGGAAGAGAGACCCAGTACTTC

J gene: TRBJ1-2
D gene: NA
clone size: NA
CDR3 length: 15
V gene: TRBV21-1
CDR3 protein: CASIPGQVINYGYTF
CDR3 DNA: TGTGCCAGCATCCCGGGACAGGTAATTAACTATGGCTACACCTTC

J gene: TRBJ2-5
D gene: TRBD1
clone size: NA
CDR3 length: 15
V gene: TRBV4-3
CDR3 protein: CASSPSTGVQETQYF
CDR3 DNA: TGCGCCAGCAGCCCATCCACAGGGGTCCAAGAGACCCAGTACTTC

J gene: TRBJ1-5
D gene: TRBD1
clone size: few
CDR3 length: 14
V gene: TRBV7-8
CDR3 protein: CASSNRDRVQPQHF
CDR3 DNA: TGTGCCAGCAGCAACCGGGACAGGGTTCAGCCCCAGCATTTT

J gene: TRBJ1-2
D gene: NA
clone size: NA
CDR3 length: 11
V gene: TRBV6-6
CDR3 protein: CASRTGFGYTF
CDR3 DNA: TGTGCCAGCAGAACAGGGTTTGGCTACACCTTC

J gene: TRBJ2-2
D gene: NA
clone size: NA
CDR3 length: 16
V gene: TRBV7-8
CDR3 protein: CASSLTPGAGSGELFF
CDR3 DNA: TGTGCCAGCAGCTTAACGCCCGGGGCGGGATCCGGGGAGCTGTTTTTT

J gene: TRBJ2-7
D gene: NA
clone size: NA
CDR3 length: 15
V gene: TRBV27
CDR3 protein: CASSPRQVPAYEQYF
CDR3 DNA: TGTGCCAGCAGTCCCCGACAGGTGCCCGCCTACGAGCAGTACTTC

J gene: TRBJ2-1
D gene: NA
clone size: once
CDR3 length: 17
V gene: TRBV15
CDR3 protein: CATSRGRASDGGNEQFF
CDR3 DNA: TGTGCCACCAGCAGAGGCAGGGCGAGTGATGGGGGCAATGAGCAGTTCTTC

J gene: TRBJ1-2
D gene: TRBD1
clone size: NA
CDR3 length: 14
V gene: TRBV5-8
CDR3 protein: CASSVGQNVYGYTF
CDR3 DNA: TGTGCCAGCAGCGTGGGACAGAACGTCTATGGCTACACCTTC

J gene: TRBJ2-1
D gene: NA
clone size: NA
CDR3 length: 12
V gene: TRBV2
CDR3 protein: CASREAYNEQFF
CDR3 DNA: TGTGCCAGCAGAGAAGCCTACAATGAGCAGTTCTTC